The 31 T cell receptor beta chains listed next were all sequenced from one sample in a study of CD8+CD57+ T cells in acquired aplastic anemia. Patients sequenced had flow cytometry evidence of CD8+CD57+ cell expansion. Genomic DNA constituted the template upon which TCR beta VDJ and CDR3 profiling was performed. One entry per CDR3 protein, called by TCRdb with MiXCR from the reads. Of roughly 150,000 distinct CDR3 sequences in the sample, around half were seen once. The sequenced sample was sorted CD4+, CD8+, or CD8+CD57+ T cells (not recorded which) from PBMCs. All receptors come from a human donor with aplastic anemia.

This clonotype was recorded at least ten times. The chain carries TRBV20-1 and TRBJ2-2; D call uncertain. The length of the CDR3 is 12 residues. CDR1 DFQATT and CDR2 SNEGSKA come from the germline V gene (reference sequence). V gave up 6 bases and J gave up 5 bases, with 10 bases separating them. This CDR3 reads CSATPWTGELFF. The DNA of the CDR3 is TGCAGTGCCACGCCCTGGACCGGGGAGCTGTTTTTT.

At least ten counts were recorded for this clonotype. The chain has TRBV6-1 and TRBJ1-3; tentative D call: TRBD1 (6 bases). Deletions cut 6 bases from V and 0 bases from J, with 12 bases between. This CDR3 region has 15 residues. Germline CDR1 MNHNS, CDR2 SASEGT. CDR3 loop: CASSNGGISGNTIYF. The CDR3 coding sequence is TGTGCCAGCAGCAACGGGGGCATCTCTGGAAACACCATATATTTT.

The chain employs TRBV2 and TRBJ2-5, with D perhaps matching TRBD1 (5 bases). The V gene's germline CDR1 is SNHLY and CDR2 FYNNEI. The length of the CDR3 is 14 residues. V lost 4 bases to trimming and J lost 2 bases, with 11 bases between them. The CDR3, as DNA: TGTGCCAGCAGTGGACCGACAGAGCAAGAGACCCAGTACTTC. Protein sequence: CASSGPTEQETQYF.

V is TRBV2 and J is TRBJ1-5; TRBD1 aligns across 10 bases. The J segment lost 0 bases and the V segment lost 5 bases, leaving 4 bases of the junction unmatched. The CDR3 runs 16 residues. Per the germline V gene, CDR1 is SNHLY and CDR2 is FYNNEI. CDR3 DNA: TGTGCCAGCAGTCAGGACAGGGGGAATAGCAATCAGCCCCAGCATTTT. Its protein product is CASSQDRGNSNQPQHF.

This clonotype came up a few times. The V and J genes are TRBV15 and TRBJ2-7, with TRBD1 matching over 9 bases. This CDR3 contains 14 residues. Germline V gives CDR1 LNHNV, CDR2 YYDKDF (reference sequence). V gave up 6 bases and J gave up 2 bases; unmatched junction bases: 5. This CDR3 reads CATRRTGETYEQYF. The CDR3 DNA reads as TGTGCCACCAGGAGGACAGGGGAAACCTACGAGCAGTACTTC.

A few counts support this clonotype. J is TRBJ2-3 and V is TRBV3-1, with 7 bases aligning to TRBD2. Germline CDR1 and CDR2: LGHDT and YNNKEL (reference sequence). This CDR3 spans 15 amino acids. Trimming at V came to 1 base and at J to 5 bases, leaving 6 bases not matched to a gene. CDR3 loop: CASSQGWASGDTQYF. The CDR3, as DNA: TGTGCCAGCAGCCAAGGTTGGGCTAGCGGAGATACGCAGTATTTT.

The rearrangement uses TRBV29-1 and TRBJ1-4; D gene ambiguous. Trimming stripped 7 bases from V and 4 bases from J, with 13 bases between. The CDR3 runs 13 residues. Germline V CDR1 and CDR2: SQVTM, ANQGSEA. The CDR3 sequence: CSGTRGYNEKLFF. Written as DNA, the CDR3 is TGCAGCGGTACCCGGGGTTATAATGAAAAACTGTTTTTT.

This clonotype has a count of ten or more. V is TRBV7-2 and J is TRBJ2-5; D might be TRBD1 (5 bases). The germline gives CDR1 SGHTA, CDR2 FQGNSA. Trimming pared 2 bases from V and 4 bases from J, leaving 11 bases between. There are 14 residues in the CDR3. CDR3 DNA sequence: TGTGCCAGCAGCTTAAACCAGGGCGGAGAGACCCAGTACTTC. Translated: CASSLNQGGETQYF.

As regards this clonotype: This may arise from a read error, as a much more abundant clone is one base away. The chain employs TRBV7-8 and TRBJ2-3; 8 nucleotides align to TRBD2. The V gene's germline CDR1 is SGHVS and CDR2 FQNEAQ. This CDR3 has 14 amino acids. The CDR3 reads CASSWGLDTDAQYF. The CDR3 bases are TGTGCCAGCAGCTGGGGACTAGACACAGATGCGCAGTATTTT.

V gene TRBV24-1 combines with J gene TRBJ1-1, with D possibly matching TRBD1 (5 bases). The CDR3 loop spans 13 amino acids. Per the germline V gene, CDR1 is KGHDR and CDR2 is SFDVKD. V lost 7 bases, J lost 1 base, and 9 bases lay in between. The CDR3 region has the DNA TGTGCCACCAGGGACCAGGGGAACACTGAAGCTTTCTTT. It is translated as CATRDQGNTEAFF.

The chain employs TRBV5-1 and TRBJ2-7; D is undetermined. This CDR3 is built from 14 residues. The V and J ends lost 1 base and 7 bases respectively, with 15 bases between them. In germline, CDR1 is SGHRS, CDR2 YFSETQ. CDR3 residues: CASSLNDIYGEQYF. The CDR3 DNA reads TGCGCCAGCAGCTTGAATGACATATATGGTGAGCAGTACTTC.

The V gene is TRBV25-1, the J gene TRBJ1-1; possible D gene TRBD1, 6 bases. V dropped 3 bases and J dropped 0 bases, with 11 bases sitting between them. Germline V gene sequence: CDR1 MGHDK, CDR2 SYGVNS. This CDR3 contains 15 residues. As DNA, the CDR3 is TGTGCCAGCAGTGATAAGGGGGTTATGAACACTGAAGCTTTCTTT. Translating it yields CASSDKGVMNTEAFF.

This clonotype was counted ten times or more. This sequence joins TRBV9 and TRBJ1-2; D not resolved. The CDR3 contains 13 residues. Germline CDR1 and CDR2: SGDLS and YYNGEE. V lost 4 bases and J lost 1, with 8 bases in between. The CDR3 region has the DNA TGTGCCAGCAGCTTAGATTTTAACTATGGCTACACCTTC. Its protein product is CASSLDFNYGYTF.

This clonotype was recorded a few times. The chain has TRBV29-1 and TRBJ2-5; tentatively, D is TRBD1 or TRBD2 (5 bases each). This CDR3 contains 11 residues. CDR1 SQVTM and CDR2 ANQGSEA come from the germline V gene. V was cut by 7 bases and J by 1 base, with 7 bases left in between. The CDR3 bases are TGCAGCGGAGGGGCCCAAGAGACCCAGTACTTC. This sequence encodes CSGGAQETQYF.

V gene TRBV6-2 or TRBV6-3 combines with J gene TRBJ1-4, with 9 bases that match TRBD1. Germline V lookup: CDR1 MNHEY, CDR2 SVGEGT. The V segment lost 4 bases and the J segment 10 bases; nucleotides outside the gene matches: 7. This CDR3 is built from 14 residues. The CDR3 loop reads CASSSPGQGLKLFF. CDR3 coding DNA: TGTGCCAGCAGTTCACCGGGACAGGGATTAAAACTGTTTTTT.

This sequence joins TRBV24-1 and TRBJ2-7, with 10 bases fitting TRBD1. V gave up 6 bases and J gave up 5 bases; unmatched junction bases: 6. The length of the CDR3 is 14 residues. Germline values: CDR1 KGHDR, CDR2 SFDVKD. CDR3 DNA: TGTGCCACCAGTAGGGACAGGGGTTCCAACGAGCAGTACTTC. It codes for CATSRDRGSNEQYF.

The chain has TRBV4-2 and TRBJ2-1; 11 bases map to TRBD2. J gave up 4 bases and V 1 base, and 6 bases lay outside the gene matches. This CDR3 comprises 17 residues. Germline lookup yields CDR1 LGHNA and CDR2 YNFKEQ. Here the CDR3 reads CASSQAGASGRYNEQFF. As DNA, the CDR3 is TGTGCCAGCAGCCAAGCGGGAGCTAGCGGGAGGTACAATGAGCAGTTCTTC.

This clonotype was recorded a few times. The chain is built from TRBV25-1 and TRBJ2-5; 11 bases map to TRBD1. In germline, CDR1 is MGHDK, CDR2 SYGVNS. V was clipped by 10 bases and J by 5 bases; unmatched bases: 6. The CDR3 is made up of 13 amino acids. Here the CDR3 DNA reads TGTGCCACCCTGGACAGGGGGCCGGAGACCCAGTACTTC. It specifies CATLDRGPETQYF.

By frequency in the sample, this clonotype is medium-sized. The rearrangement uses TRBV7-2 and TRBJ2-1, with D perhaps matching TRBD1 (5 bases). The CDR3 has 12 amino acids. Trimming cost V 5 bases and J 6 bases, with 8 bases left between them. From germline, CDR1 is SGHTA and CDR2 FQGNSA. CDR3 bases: TGTGCCAGCAGCCCCAGGGCCAATGAGCAGTTCTTC. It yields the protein CASSPRANEQFF.

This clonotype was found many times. The CDR3 DNA reads TGTGCCAGCAGTTTTGGGGTCTCAGGCGAGCAGTACTTC. This gives the protein CASSFGVSGEQYF. The chain carries TRBV6-5 and TRBJ2-7; no clear D gene. From germline, CDR1 is MNHEY and CDR2 SVGAGI. The CDR3 is 13 residues long. V dropped 4 bases and J dropped 6 bases, with 13 bases sitting between them.

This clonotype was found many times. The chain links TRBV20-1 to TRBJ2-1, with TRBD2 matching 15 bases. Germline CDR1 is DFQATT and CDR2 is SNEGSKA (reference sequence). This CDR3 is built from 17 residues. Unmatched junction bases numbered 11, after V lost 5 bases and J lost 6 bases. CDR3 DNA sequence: TGCAGTGCTCGCCACCCGGGACTAGCGGGAGGACCCAATGAGCAGTTCTTC. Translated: CSARHPGLAGGPNEQFF.

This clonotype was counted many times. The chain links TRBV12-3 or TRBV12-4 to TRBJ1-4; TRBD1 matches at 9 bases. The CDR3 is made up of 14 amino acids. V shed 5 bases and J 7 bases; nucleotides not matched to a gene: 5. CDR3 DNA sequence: TGTGCCAGCAGTCAACAGGGGGCACGTGAAAAACTGTTTTTT. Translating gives CASSQQGAREKLFF.

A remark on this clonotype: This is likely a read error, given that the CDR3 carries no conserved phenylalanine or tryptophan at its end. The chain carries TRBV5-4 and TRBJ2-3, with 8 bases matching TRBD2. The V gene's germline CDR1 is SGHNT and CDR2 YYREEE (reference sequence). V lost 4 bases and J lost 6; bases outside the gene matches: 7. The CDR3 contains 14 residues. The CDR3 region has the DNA TGTGCCAGCAGCACAGGACTAGCTGGGGATACGCAGTATTTG. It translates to CASSTGLAGDTQYL.

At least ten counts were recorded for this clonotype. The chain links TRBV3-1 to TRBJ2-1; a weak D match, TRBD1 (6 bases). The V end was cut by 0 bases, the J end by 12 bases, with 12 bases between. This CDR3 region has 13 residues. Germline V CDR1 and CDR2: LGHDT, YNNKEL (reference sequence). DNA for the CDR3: TGTGCCAGCAGCCAAGAAGTATTACAGGGGCAGTTCTTC. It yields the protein CASSQEVLQGQFF.

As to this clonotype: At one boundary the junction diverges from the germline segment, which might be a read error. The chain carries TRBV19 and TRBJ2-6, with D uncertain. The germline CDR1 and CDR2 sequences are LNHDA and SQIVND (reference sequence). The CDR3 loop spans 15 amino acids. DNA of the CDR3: TGTGCCAGTAGTATCGAGCTCTCTGAGGCCAACGTCCTGACTTTC. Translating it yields CASSIELSEANVLTF.

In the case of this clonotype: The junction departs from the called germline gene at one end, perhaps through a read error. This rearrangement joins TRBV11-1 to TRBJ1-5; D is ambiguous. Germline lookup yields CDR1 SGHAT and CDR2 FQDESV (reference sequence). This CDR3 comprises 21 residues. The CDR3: CTSSLARWIRIESHKNQPQHF. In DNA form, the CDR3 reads TGTACCAGCAGCTTAGCGCGGTGGATAAGGATTGAATCCCACAAAAATCAGCCCCAGCATTTT.

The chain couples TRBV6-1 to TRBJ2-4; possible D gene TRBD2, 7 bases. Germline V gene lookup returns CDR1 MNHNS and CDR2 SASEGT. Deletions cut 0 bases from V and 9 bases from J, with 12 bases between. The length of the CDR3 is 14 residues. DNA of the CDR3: TGTGCCAGCAGTGAAGCGGGGGGGCTGCCCATTCAGTACTTC. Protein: CASSEAGGLPIQYF.

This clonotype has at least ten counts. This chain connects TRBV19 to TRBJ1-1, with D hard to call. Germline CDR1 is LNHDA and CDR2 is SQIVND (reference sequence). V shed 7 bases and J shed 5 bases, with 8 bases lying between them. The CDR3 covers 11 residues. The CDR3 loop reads CASTARTEAFF. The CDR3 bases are TGTGCCAGTACAGCAAGGACTGAAGCTTTCTTT.

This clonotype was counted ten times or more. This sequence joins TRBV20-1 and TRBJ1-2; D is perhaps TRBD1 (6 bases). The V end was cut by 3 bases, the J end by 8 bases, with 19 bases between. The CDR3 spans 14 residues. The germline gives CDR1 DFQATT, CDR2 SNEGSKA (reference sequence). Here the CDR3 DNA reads TGCAGTGCTAGTCCCTACACAGGGACGGGCGGCTACACCTTC. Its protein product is CSASPYTGTGGYTF.

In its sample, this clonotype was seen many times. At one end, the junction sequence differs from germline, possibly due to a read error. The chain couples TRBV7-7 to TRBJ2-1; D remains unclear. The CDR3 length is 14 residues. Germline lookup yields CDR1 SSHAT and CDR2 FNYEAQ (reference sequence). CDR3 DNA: TGTGCTAGCAGCTTCGGGTCGGGCTACAATGAGCAGTTCTTC. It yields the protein CASSFGSGYNEQFF.

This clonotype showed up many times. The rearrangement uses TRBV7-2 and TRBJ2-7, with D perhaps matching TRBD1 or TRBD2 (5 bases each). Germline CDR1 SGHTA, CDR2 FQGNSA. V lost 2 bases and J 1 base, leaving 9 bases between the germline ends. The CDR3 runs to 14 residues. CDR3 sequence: CASSLTGASYEQYF. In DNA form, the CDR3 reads TGTGCCAGCAGCTTAACCGGGGCTTCCTACGAGCAGTACTTC.